The rows below give T cell receptor beta chains drawn from one sample of a study of T-cell memory formation after mild COVID-19. TCRdb reprocessed the 5' RACE reads via MiXCR and lists one record per CDR3 protein. The data contain hundreds of thousands of distinct CDR3 sequences, roughly 17% of them singletons. Input material: PBMCs or a T cell subset sorted from them (not recorded which). The source of these receptors is an adult woman who had mild COVID-19 (a few samples of this study predate the infection). Cell type and time point are not known. Each CDR3 is given with its conserved first and last residue. D genes are given only for firm matches. Where a row states a size, it is once, few, many or the class of an expanded clone; other rows omit it.

CDR3 length	D gene	V gene	clone size	J gene	CDR3 protein	CDR3 DNA
14	-	TRBV28	-	TRBJ1-2	CASSHRAGVHGYTF	TGTGCCAGCAGCCATAGGGCAGGGGTACATGGCTACACCTTC
15	TRBD2	TRBV7-9	few	TRBJ2-1	CASSFTLAGAHEQFF	TGTGCCAGCAGCTTCACCCTAGCGGGAGCCCATGAGCAGTTCTTC
15	TRBD2	TRBV4-3	few	TRBJ2-7	CASSQVLAGAYEQYF	TGCGCCAGCAGCCAAGTCTTAGCGGGTGCCTACGAGCAGTACTTC
14	-	TRBV18	-	TRBJ2-7	CASSPEGRSYEQYF	TGTGCCAGCTCACCAGAAGGTCGCTCCTACGAGCAGTACTTC
16	-	TRBV5-5	many	TRBJ2-2	CASTPPGAGTTGELFF	TGTGCCAGCACCCCTCCGGGGGCAGGAACCACCGGGGAGCTGTTTTTT
13	-	TRBV4-1	-	TRBJ1-5	CASSQDDYQPQHF	TGCGCCAGCAGCCAAGATGATTATCAGCCCCAGCATTTT
16	TRBD1	TRBV7-9	-	TRBJ2-1	CASSPPPGGAVNEQFF	TGTGCCAGCAGCCCGCCCCCAGGGGGCGCAGTCAATGAGCAGTTCTTC
14	TRBD1	TRBV30	few	TRBJ2-2	CAWRRQGDTGELFF	TGTGCCTGGAGGCGACAGGGCGACACCGGGGAGCTGTTTTTT
14	-	TRBV5-5	-	TRBJ2-5	CASTVGPGKEAQYF	TGTGCCAGCACCGTAGGACCAGGAAAGGAGGCCCAGTACTTC
12	TRBD1	TRBV20-1	few	TRBJ1-2	CSARRQGPGYTF	TGCAGTGCTAGGAGACAGGGGCCTGGCTACACCTTC
14	TRBD1	TRBV9	few	TRBJ2-7	CASSVGQQGYEQYF	TGTGCCAGCAGCGTAGGTCAACAGGGGTACGAGCAGTACTTC
16	TRBD1	TRBV7-9	few	TRBJ1-4	CASRRGTGATNEKLFF	TGTGCCAGCAGGCGGGGGACAGGGGCAACTAATGAAAAACTGTTTTTT
16	-	TRBV14	-	TRBJ2-3	CASSFTDIGKGGSQYF	TGTGCCAGCAGCTTCACCGACATAGGGAAGGGCGGTTCGCAGTATTTT
14	-	TRBV20-1	many	TRBJ1-2	CSPPSGQHNYGYTF	TGCAGTCCCCCATCAGGACAGCACAACTATGGCTACACCTTC
14	-	TRBV7-2	few	TRBJ2-3	CASKATLSTDTQYF	TGTGCCAGCAAAGCGACGTTGAGCACAGATACGCAGTATTTT
15	TRBD1	TRBV23-1	-	TRBJ2-5	CASSRRDDLSGGQYF	TGCGCCAGCAGTCGAAGGGACGACCTGTCAGGGGGCCAGTACTTC
14	TRBD1	TRBV10-3	few	TRBJ1-4	CAISGQGKFEKLFF	TGTGCCATCAGCGGACAGGGGAAGTTTGAAAAACTGTTTTTT
14	-	TRBV12-3/TRBV12-4	many	TRBJ1-3	CASSLRSSGNTIYF	TGTGCCAGCAGCCTACGGTCCTCTGGAAACACCATATATTTT
15	TRBD2	TRBV10-2	many	TRBJ2-7	CASSEGQGGPYEQYF	TGCGCCAGCAGTGAAGGCCAGGGAGGGCCCTACGAGCAGTACTTC
14	TRBD1	TRBV4-1	-	TRBJ1-2	CASSPKRDSYGYTF	TGCGCCAGCAGCCCTAAAAGGGACAGCTATGGCTACACCTTC
15	-	TRBV10-3	-	TRBJ1-1	CAIRRAGEANTEAFF	TGTGCCATCAGGAGGGCAGGTGAGGCGAACACTGAAGCTTTCTTT
16	TRBD2	TRBV3-1	few	TRBJ2-2	CASSFWEAGVTGELFF	TGTGCCAGCAGCTTCTGGGAAGCGGGAGTGACCGGGGAGCTGTTTTTT
15	-	TRBV24-1	-	TRBJ2-1	CATSVASSSYNEQFF	TGTGCCACCAGTGTCGCGAGCAGCTCCTACAATGAGCAGTTCTTC
16	TRBD2	TRBV7-6	many	TRBJ2-7	CASSLQSGGGSYEQYF	TGTGCCAGCAGCTTGCAGAGCGGGGGAGGCTCCTACGAGCAGTACTTC
17	TRBD1	TRBV25-1	-	TRBJ2-5	CASSASPGQGGQETQYF	TGTGCCAGCAGTGCCTCACCGGGACAGGGTGGCCAAGAGACCCAGTACTTC
16	-	TRBV6-5	few	TRBJ2-1	CASSYSIGSSYNEQFF	TGTGCCAGCAGTTACTCGATCGGGAGCTCCTACAATGAGCAGTTCTTC
14	TRBD1	TRBV19	-	TRBJ2-2	CASSQGQVVWELFF	TGTGCCAGTAGTCAGGGACAGGTTGTTTGGGAGCTGTTTTTT
13	-	TRBV6-2/TRBV6-3	-	TRBJ2-3	CASSYLTADTQYF	TGTGCCAGCAGTTACTTAACAGCAGATACGCAGTATTTT
15	TRBD2	TRBV29-1	few	TRBJ2-7	CSVVRLADSSYEQYF	TGCAGCGTTGTACGACTAGCGGACAGCTCCTACGAGCAGTACTTC
15	-	TRBV12-3/TRBV12-4	-	TRBJ1-6	CASSPGIPFRSPLHF	TGTGCCAGCAGCCCGGGGATACCATTTCGTTCACCCCTCCACTTT
16	TRBD1	TRBV24-1	-	TRBJ2-3	CATSDWGQGATDTQYF	TGTGCCACCAGTGATTGGGGACAGGGGGCCACAGATACGCAGTATTTT
11	-	TRBV6-1	-	TRBJ1-2	CASTPGYGYTF	TGTGCCAGCACCCCAGGCTATGGCTACACCTTC
14	-	TRBV25-1	few	TRBJ1-6	CASSMRGFHSPLHF	TGTGCCAGCAGCATGCGGGGATTTCATTCACCCCTCCACTTT
13	-	TRBV7-9	many	TRBJ1-1	CASSPSMNTEAFF	TGTGCCAGCAGCCCCTCCATGAACACTGAAGCTTTCTTT
14	TRBD1	TRBV6-5	few	TRBJ2-5	CASSPRTGRGTQYF	TGTGCCAGCAGTCCAAGGACAGGACGGGGGACCCAGTACTTC
12	-	TRBV7-8	-	TRBJ2-7	CASSLRYYEQYF	TGTGCCAGCAGCTTAAGGTACTACGAGCAGTACTTC